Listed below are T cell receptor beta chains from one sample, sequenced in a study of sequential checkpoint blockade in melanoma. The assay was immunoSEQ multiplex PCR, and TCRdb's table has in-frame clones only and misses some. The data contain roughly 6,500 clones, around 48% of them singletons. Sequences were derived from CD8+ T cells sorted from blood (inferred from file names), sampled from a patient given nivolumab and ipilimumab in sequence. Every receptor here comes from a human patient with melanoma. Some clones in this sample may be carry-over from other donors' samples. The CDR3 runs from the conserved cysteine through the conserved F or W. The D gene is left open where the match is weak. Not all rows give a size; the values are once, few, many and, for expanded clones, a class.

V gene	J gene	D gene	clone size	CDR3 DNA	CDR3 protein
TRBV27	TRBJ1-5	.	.	TGTGCCAGCAGTCGGACAGCAAATCAGCCCCAGCATTTT	CASSRTANQPQHF
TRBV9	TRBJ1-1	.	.	TGTGCCAGCAGCCCCCGAGGAAATCAGAACACTGAAGCTTTCTTT	CASSPRGNQNTEAFF
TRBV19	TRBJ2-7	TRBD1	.	TGTGCCAGTAGTCCGACAGCGGTTGGGGGCGGACAGGGTTTTTCCTACGAGCAGTACTTC	CASSPTAVGGGQGFSYEQYF
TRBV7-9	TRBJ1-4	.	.	TGTGCCAGCAGCTCAGCGGCCGGGTCGGGTGAAAAACTGTTTTTT	CASSSAAGSGEKLFF
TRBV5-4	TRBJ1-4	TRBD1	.	TGTGCCAGCAGTTCCCGGGGACAGGGGTCAACTAATGAAAAACTGTTTTTT	CASSSRGQGSTNEKLFF
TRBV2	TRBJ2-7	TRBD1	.	TGTGCCAGCAGTCCCCTCCCGACAGGGACCGCCTACGAGCAGTACTTC	CASSPLPTGTAYEQYF
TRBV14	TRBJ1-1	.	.	TGTGCCAGCAGCCAAGATCCAGGGCCCTTGGCTGAAGCTTTCTTT	CASSQDPGPLAEAFF
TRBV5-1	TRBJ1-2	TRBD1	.	TGCGCCAGCAGCTCAGACAGGGCTTGGAATGGCTACACCTTC	CASSSDRAWNGYTF
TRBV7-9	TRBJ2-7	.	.	TGTGCCAGCAGCCCCCCGGGGAAATACGAGCAGTACTTC	CASSPPGKYEQYF
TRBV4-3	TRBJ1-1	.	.	TGCGCCAGCAGCCAAGAAGGAGGCGTTCTTGAAGCTTTCTTT	CASSQEGGVLEAFF
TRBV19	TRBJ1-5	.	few	TGTGCCAGTAGTATTACTGTAAATAGCAATCAGCCCCAGCATTTT	CASSITVNSNQPQHF
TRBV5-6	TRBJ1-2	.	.	TGTGCCAGCAGCTTTTGGGAGGGAAACTATGGCTACACCTTC	CASSFWEGNYGYTF